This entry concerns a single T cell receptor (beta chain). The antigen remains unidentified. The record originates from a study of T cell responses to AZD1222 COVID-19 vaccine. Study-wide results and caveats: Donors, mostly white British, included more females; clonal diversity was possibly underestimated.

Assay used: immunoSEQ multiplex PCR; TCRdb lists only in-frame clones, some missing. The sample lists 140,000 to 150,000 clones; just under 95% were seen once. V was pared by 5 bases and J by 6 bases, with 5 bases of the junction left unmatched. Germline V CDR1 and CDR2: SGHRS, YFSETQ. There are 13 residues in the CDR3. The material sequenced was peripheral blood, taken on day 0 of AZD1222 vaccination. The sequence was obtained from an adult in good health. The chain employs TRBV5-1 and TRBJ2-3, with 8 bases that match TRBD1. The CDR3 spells CASSFGDRDTQYF. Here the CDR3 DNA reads TGCGCCAGCAGTTTTGGGGACAGGGATACGCAGTATTTT.